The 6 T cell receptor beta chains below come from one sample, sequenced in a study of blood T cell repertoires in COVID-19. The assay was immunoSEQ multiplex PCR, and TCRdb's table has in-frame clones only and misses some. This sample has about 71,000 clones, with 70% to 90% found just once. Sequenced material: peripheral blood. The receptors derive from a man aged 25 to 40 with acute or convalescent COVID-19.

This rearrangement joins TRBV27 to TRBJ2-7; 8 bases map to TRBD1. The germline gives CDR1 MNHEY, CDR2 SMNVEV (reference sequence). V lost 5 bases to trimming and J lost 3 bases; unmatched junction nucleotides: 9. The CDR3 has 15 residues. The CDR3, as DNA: TGTGCCAGCAGTCCCAGGGGGCCTACCGACTACGAGCAGTACTTC. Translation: CASSPRGPTDYEQYF.

CDR3: CASRQDNSPLHF. CDR3 DNA sequence: TGCGCCAGCAGACAGGATAATTCACCCCTCCACTTT. V and J are TRBV5-1 and TRBJ1-6, with D perhaps TRBD1 (5 bases). CDR1 is SGHRS, CDR2 YFSETQ, per germline. The CDR3 extends over 12 amino acids. Trimming removed 5 bases from V and 5 bases from J, with 5 bases in between.

CDR3 region: CASSPDYYGYTF. Here the CDR3 DNA reads TGTGCCAGCAGCCCGGACTACTATGGCTACACCTTC. The V gene is TRBV14, the J gene TRBJ1-2, with D uncertain. This CDR3 has 12 amino acids. Trimming removed 4 bases at V and 3 bases at J, with 6 bases between. Germline V gene lookup returns CDR1 SGHDN and CDR2 FVKESK. The full variable domain, with the rest looked up from reference TRBV14 and TRBJ1-2, is EAGVTQFPSHSVIEKGQTVTLRCDPISGHDNLYWYRRVMGKEIKFLLHFVKESKQDESGMPNNRFLAERTGGTYSTLKVQPAELEDSGVYFCASSPDYYGYTFGSGTRLTVV.

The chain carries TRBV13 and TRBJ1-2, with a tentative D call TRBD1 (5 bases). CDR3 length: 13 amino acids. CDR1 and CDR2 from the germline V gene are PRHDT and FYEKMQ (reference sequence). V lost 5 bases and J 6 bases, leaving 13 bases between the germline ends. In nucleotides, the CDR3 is TGTGCCAGCAGCGGCAGGGTCTACGATGGCTACACCTTC. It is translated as CASSGRVYDGYTF.

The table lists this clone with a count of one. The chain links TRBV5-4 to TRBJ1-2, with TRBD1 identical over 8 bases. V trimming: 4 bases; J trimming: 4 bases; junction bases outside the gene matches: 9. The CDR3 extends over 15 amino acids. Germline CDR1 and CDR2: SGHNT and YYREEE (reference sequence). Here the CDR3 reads CASSGIGQGAYGYTF. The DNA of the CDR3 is TGTGCCAGCAGCGGGATCGGACAGGGAGCCTATGGCTACACCTTC.

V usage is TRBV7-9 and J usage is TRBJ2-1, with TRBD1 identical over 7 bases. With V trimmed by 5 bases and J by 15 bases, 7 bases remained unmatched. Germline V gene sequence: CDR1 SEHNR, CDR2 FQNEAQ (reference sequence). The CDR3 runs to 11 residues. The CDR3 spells CASSADRTPFF. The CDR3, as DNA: TGTGCCAGCAGCGCGGACAGGACGCCGTTCTTC.